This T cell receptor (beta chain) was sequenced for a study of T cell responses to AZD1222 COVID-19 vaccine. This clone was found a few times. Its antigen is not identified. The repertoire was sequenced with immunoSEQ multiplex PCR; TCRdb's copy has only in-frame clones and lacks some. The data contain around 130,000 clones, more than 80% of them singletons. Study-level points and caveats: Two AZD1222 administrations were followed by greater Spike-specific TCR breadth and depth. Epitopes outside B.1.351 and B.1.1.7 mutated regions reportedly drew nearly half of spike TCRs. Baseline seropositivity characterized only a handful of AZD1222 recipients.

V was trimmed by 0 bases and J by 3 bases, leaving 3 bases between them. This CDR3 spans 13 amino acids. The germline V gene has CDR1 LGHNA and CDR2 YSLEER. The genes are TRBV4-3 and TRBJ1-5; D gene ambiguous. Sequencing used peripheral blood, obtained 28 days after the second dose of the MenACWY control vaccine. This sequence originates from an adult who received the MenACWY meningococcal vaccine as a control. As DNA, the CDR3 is TGCGCCAGCAGCCAAGAGATCAATCAGCCCCAGCATTTT. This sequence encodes CASSQEINQPQHF.